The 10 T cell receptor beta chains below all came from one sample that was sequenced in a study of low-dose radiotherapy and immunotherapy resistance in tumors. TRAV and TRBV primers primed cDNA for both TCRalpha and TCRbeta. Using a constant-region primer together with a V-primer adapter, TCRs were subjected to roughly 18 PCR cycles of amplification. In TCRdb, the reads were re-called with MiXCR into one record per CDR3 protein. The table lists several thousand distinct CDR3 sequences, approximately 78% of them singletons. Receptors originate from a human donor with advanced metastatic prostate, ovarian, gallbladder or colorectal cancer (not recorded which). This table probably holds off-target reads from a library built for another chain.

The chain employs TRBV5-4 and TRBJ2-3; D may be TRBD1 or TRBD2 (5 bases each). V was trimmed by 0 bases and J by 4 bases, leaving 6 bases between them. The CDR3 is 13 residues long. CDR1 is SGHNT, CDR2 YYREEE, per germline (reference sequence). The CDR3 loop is CASSLVGADTQYF. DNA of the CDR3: TGTGCCAGCAGCTTGGTGGGGGCAGATACGCAGTATTTT.

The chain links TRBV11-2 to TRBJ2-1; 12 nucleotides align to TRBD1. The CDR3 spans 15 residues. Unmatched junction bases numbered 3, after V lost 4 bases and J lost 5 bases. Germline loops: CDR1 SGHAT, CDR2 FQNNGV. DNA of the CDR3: TGTGCCAGCAGCTGGGACAGGGGGCCCAACAATGAGCAGTTCTTC. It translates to CASSWDRGPNNEQFF.

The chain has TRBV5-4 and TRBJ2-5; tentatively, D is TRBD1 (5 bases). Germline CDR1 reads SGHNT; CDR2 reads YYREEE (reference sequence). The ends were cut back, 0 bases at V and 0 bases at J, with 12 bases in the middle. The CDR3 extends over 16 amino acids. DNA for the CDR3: TGTGCCAGCAGCTTGGATCCAAAGGGGCACCAAGAGACCCAGTACTTC. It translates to CASSLDPKGHQETQYF.

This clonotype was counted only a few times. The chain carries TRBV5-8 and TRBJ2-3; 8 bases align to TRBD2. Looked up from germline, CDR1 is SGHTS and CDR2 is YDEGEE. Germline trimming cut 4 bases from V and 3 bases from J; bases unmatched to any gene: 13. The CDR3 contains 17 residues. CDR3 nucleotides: TGTGCCAGCAGCAGATTACTAGCGGTCCCTGGGACAGATACGCAGTATTTT. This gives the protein CASSRLLAVPGTDTQYF.

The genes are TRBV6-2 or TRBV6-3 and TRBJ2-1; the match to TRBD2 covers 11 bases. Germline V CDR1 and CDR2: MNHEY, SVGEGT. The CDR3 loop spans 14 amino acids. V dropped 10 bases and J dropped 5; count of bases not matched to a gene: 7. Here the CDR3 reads CATNSGGADNEQFF. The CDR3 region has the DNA TGTGCCACAAATAGCGGGGGGGCCGACAATGAGCAGTTCTTC.

The CDR3 nucleotides are TGTGCCACCAGTGAACCCGGGACAGGGGGTAACTATGGCTACACCTTC. The encoded protein is CATSEPGTGGNYGYTF. The chain recombines TRBV24-1 with TRBJ1-2; 11 nucleotides match TRBD1. Trimming took 4 bases from V and 1 from J; bases not matched to a gene: 4. CDR3 length: 16 residues. In germline, CDR1 is KGHDR, CDR2 SFDVKD.

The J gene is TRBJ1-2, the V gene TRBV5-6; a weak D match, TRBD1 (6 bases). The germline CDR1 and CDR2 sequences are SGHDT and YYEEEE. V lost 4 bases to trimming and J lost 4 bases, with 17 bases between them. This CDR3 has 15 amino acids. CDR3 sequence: CASSTRAGGAYGYTF. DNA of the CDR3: TGTGCCAGCAGCACCCGAGCTGGGGGCGCCTATGGCTACACCTTC.

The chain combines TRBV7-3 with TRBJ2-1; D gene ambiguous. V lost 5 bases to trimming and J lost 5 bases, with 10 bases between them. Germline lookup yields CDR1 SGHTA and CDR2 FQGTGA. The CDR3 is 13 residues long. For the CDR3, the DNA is TGTGCCAGCAGCCTTTCTCAGGACAATGAGCAGTTCTTC. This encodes CASSLSQDNEQFF.

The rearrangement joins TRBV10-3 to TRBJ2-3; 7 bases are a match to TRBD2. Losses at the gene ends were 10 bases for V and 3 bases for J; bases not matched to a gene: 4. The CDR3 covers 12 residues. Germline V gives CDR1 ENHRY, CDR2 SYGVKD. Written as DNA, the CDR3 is TGTGCCAGCGGGGGAATGACAGATACGCAGTATTTT. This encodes CASGGMTDTQYF.

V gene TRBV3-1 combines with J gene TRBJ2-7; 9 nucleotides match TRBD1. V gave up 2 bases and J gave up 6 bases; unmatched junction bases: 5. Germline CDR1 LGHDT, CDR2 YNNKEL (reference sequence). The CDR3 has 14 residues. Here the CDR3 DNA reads TGTGCCAGCAGCCAAACAGGGGGCGATTCCGAGCAGTACTTC. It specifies CASSQTGGDSEQYF.